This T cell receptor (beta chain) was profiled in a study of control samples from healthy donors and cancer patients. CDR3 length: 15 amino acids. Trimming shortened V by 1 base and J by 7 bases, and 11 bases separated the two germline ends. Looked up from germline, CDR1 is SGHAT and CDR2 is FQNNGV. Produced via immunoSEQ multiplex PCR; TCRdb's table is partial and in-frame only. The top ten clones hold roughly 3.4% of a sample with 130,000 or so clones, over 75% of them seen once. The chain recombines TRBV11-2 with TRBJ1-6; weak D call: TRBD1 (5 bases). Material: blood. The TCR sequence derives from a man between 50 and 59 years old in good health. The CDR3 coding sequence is TGTGCCAGCAGCTTAGGACAGTTTGTGAATTCACCCCTCCACTTT. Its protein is CASSLGQFVNSPLHF.